This T cell receptor beta chain was observed in a study of early T cells in non-severe SARS-CoV-2 infection. In the study overall: Sequenced material consisted of bulk RNA (from unsorted whole blood), and chains were unpaired. Whole-study findings and limits: Matching results from VDJdb favored anti-spike CD8 responses, leaving private and CD4 specificities undetected.

This clonotype was seen only a few times. The antigen remains unidentified. Researchers tagged individual cDNA molecules with unique molecular identifiers. TCRdb called the 5' RACE reads again in MiXCR, with one record for every CDR3 protein. The sample yields around 81,000 distinct CDR3 sequences, around 15% seen once. The ends lost 4 bases at V and 1 base at J; junction bases unmatched: 4. This CDR3 is 13 amino acids long. Germline CDR1 and CDR2: SQVTM and ANQGSEA. This receptor was identified in an adult who was a healthcare worker with PCR-confirmed SARS-CoV-2 infection or an uninfected control (not recorded which). The rearrangement uses TRBV29-1 and TRBJ2-7; 7 bases map to TRBD1. The source material was whole blood. CDR3 protein: CSVAGQASYEQYF. DNA for the CDR3: TGCAGCGTTGCTGGACAGGCTTCCTACGAGCAGTACTTC.